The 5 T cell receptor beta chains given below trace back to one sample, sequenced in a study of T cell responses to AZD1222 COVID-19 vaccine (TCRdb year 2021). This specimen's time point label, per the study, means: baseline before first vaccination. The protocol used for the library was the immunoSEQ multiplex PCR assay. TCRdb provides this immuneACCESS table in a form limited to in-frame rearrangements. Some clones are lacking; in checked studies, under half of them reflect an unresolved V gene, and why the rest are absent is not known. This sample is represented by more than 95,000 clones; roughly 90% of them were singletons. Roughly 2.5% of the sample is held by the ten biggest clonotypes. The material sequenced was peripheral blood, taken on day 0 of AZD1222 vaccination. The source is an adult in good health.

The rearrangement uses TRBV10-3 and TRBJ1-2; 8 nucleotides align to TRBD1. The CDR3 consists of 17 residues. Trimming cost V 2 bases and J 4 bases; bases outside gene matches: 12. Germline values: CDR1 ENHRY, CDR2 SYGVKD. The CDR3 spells CAISETPGQAVGYGYTF. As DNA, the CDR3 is TGTGCCATCAGTGAGACCCCGGGACAGGCCGTGGGCTATGGCTACACCTTC.

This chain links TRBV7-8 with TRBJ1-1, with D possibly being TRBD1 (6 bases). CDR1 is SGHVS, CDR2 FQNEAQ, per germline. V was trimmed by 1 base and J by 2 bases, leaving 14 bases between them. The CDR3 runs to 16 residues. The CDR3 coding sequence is TGTGCCAGCAGCTTAGTAGGGGGGCCCCTCAACACTGAAGCTTTCTTT. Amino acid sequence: CASSLVGGPLNTEAFF.

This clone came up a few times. CDR3 sequence (DNA): TGTGCCAGCAGGCAACAGGAGTTATGGGATTCACCCCTCCACTTT. It codes for CASRQQELWDSPLHF. This sequence joins TRBV3-1 (or the pseudogene TRBV3-2) and TRBJ1-6, with TRBD1 as a possible D gene (5 bases). Trimming took 6 bases from V and 8 from J, leaving 17 bases between them. Germline V gene data show CDR1 as LGHDT and CDR2 as YNNKEL (reference sequence). The CDR3 totals 15 residues.

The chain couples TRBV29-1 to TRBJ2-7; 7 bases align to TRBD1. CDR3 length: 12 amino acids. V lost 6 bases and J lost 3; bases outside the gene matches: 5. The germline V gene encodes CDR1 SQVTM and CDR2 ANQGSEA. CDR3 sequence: CSVETGDYEQYF. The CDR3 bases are TGCAGCGTCGAAACAGGGGACTACGAGCAGTACTTC.

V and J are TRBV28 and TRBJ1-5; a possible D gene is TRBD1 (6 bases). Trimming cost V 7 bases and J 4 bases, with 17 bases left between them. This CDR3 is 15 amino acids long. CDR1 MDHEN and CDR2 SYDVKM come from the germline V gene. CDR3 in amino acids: CASTVRGAGNQPQHF. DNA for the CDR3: TGTGCCAGCACCGTGAGGGGGGCTGGGAATCAGCCCCAGCATTTT.